The clone carrying this T cell receptor beta chain was counted a few times. Regarding time point: pre-sensitization, week 0. Indicated treatment: therapeutic diphenylcyclopropenone sensitization with weekly scalp DPC. During construction of the library, unique molecular identifiers were attached to individual cDNA molecules for quantitative, reproducible TCR counting. Via MiXCR, TCRdb re-called the RACE reads, giving one row per CDR3 protein. This table has tens of thousands of distinct CDR3 sequences, over 10% appearing once. The data derive from a study of human T cells and chemical hapten exposure. Study overall: Each week of the roughly 24-week study, patients had diphenylcyclopropenone applied to the scalp. TCR yields per sample varied, mainly owing to small pooled library volume differences.

Sequenced here: whole blood, sampled in connection with sensitization to the hapten diphenylcyclopropenone (DPC). The clonotype comes from a woman in her 30s with alopecia areata. Some clones in this sample may be carry-over from other donors' samples.

The CDR3 sequence is CASSPGLAGGHKDTQYF. DNA for the CDR3: TGTGCCAGCAGCCCTGGGCTAGCGGGAGGACACAAAGATACGCAGTATTTT. The rearrangement links TRBV4-2 to TRBJ2-3, with TRBD2 matching 11 bases. With 4 bases clipped from V and 5 bases from J, the junction kept 11 bases outside the gene matches. The CDR3 is 17 amino acids. Germline CDR1 is LGHNA and CDR2 is YNFKEQ.